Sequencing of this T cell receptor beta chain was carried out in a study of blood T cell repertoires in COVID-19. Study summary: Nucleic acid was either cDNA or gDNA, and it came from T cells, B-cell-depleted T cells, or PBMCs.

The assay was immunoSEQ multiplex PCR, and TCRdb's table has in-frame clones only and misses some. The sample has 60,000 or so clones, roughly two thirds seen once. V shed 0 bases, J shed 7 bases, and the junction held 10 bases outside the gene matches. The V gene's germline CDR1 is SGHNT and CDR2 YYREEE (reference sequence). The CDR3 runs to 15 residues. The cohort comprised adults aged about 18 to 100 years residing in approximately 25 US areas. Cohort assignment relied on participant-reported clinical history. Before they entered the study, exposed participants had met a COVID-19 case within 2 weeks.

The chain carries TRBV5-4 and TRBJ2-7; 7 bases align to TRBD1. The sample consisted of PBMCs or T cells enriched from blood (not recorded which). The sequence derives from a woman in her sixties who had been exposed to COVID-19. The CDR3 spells CASSLAYKGRGEQYF. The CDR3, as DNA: TGTGCCAGCAGCTTGGCCTATAAGGGCAGGGGGGAGCAGTACTTC.